This T cell receptor (beta chain) was recovered during a study of T cell changes during pregnancy in multiple sclerosis. Here immunoSEQ multiplex PCR was the method, and the copy in TCRdb shows in-frame clones only, minus some. Counted here are 93,000 or so clones, approximately 90% occurring once; the ten biggest clones make up about 0.9%. This CDR3 comprises 14 residues. CDR1 and CDR2 (germline): SEHNR, FQNEAQ (reference sequence). V was pared by 5 bases and J by 4 bases, with 4 bases of the junction left unmatched. The rearrangement joins TRBV7-9 to TRBJ2-1, with 8 bases lining up with TRBD1. This TCR derives from a female donor with multiple sclerosis, enrolled in a pregnancy study. The specimen comprised peripheral blood, sampled after pregnancy. CDR3 sequence reads: CASSPTGAYNEQFF. For the CDR3, the DNA is TGTGCCAGCAGCCCGACAGGGGCGTACAATGAGCAGTTCTTC.